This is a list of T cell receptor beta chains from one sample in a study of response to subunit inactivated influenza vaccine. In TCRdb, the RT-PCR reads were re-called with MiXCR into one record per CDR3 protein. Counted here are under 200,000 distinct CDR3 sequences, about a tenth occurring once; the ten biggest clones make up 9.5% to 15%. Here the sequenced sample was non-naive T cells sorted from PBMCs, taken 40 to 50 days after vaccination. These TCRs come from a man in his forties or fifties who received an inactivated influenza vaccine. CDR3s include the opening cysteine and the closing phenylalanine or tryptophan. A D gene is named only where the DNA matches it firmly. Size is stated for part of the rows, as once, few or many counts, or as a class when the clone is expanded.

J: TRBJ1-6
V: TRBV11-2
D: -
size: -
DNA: TGTGCCAGCAGCCCGGCGAGCAGAGATTGGAATTCACCCCTCCACTTT
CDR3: CASSPASRDWNSPLHF

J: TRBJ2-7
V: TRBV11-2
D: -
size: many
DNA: TGTGCCAGCAGCTTAGTCGTTGGGGACACGTACGAGCAGTACTTC
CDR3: CASSLVVGDTYEQYF

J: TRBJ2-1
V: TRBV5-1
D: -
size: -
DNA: TGCGCCAGCAGCTTGGGAGGGACGGTCTACAATGAGCAGTTCTTC
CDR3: CASSLGGTVYNEQFF

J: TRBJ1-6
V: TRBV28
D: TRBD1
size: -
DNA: TGTGCCAGCAGATCCGGGATAGGACAGGCCTATAATTCACCCCTCCACTTT
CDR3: CASRSGIGQAYNSPLHF

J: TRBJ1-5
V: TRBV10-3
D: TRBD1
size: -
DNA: TGTGCCATCAGTGACCAGACAGGGTCAGGTCAGCCCCAGCATTTT
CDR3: CAISDQTGSGQPQHF

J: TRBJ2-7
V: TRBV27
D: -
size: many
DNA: TGTGCCAGCAGCCGGGCCTCTCTAGGGTCCTCCTACGAGCAGTACTTC
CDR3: CASSRASLGSSYEQYF

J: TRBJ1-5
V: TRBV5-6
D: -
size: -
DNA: TGTGCCAGCAGCTCGCAGGGAAATAGCAATCAGCCCCAGCATTTT
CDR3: CASSSQGNSNQPQHF

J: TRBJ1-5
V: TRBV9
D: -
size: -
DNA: TGTGCCAGCTCACCCAGGGAGAATCAGCCCCAGCATTTT
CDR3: CASSPRENQPQHF

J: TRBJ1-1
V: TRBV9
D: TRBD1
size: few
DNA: TGTGCCAGCAGCAGGACAGGTCTTGAAGCTTTCTTT
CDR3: CASSRTGLEAFF

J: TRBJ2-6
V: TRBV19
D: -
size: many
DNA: TGTGCCAGTAGGGCTAACTCTGGGGCCAACGTCCTGACTTTC
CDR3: CASRANSGANVLTF

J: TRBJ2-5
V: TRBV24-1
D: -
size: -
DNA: TGTGCCACCAGTGGCAGGGAAGAGACCCAGTACTTC
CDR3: CATSGREETQYF

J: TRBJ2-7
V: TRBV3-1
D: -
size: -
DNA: TGTGCCAGCAGCCAAGGTCCCTACGAGCAGTACTTC
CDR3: CASSQGPYEQYF

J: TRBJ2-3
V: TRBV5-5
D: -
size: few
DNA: TGTGCCAGCAGCACTGGACAACAACGCACAGATACGCAGTATTTT
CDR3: CASSTGQQRTDTQYF

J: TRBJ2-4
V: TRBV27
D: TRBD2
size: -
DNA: TGTGCCAGCAAACCGCGGCTAGCGGGAGACCTAGGGGCAAACATTCAGTACTTC
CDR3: CASKPRLAGDLGANIQYF

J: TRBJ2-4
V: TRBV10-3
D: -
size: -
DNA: TGTGCCATCAGCCAGGACGTTAAAAACATTCAGTACTTC
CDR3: CAISQDVKNIQYF

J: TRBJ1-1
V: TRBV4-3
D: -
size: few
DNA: TGCGCCAGCAGCCAAGGGGGAAATTGGGACCGCACTGAAGCTTTCTTT
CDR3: CASSQGGNWDRTEAFF

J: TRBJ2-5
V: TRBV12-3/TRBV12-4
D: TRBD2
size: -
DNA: TGTGCCTTCAGTTTAAGGGTGTCGGGGGGTAGCAGGATCCAAGAGACCCAGTACTTC
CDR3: CAFSLRVSGGSRIQETQYF

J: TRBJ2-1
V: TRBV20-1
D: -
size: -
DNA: TGCAGTGCTAGAGGACACCGGACCACCTACAATGAGCAGTTCTTC
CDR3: CSARGHRTTYNEQFF